One and the same sample provided the 26 T cell receptor beta chains below, sequenced in a study of radiation and T cells in renal cell carcinoma. The time point was: blood 2 weeks post-SBRT. Specified treatment: 15 Gy SBRT to primary tumor, nephrectomy 4 weeks later. Profiling relied on immunoSEQ multiplex PCR, and the TCRdb table lists in-frame clones only, not all of them. Of roughly 80,000 clones in the sample, 65% to 90% were seen once. Sample: blood, taken from a patient whose treatment included radiotherapy and nephrectomy. All receptors come from a woman in her fifties or sixties with renal cell carcinoma.

This CDR3 is CASSLDPGALYEQYF. Written as DNA, the CDR3 is TGTGCCAGCAGCCTCGACCCTGGTGCTCTCTACGAGCAGTACTTC. V usage is TRBV11-2 and J usage is TRBJ2-7; D is unclear. CDR1 is SGHAT, CDR2 FQNNGV, per germline. The CDR3 consists of 15 residues. Trimming stripped 5 bases from V and 3 bases from J, with 17 bases between.

This rearrangement joins TRBV27 to TRBJ2-7; unclear D gene. The CDR3 runs 13 residues. The V end lost 0 bases, the J end lost 4 bases, and 7 bases lay between the germline ends. Germline V gene lookup returns CDR1 MNHEY and CDR2 SMNVEV (reference sequence). As DNA, the CDR3 is TGTGCCAGCAGTTTATCAAGTGAGTACGAGCAGTACTTC. Translation: CASSLSSEYEQYF.

This clone was seen only once. The chain uses TRBV11-2 and TRBJ2-1; D perhaps matches TRBD2 (5 bases). The CDR3 runs 14 residues. Per germline, CDR1 SGHAT and CDR2 FQNNGV. V was clipped by 4 bases and J by 3 bases, with 10 bases between them. The CDR3 bases are TGTGCCAGCAGCTCAGAGGGCTTCTACAATGAGCAGTTCTTC. It translates to CASSSEGFYNEQFF.

J is TRBJ2-3 and V is TRBV5-1; 8 bases fit TRBD1. The trim removed 0 bases at V and 1 base at J, leaving 4 bases unmatched. This CDR3 has 16 amino acids. Germline V CDR1 and CDR2: SGHRS, YFSETQ. The chain's CDR3 is CASSLGPGQGTDTQYF. The CDR3 DNA sequence: TGCGCCAGCAGCTTGGGCCCGGGACAGGGCACAGATACGCAGTATTTT.

This sequence joins TRBV5-8 and TRBJ2-4, with 7 bases matching TRBD1. CDR1 SGHTS and CDR2 YDEGEE come from the germline V gene. V lost 5 bases to trimming and J lost 5 bases; unmatched junction nucleotides: 10. The CDR3 contains 15 residues. The CDR3: CASRATGAPENIQYF. DNA of the CDR3: TGTGCCAGCAGGGCCACAGGGGCCCCCGAAAACATTCAGTACTTC.

This clone is termed medium-sized (0.01 to 0.1%). This sequence joins TRBV9 and TRBJ1-4; the D is unclear. The CDR3 contains 15 residues. With 4 bases removed from V and 3 bases from J, the gap between germline ends came to 13 bases. Germline V gene data show CDR1 as SGDLS and CDR2 as YYNGEE. The CDR3 DNA is TGTGCCAGCAGCTTAGACGGAACACCTAATGAAAAACTGTTTTTT. It encodes CASSLDGTPNEKLFF.

This clone turned up a few times. The rearrangement links TRBV7-8 to TRBJ2-3; D is ambiguous. The CDR3 totals 14 residues. V shed 4 bases and J shed 1 base, with 9 bases lying between them. Germline values: CDR1 SGHVS, CDR2 FQNEAQ. This CDR3 reads CASSSTEGTDTQYF. CDR3 sequence (DNA): TGTGCCAGCAGCTCAACAGAGGGCACAGATACGCAGTATTTT. The whole variable domain, filled in from reference TRBV7-8 and TRBJ2-3, reads GAGVSQSPRYKVAKRGQDVALRCDPISGHVSLFWYQQALGQGPEFLTYFQNEAQLDKSGLPSDRFFAERPEGSVSTLKIQRTQQEDSAVYLCASSSTEGTDTQYFGPGTRLTVL.

The V gene is TRBV7-2, the J gene TRBJ2-7; 15 bases are shared with TRBD2. The CDR3 is 16 amino acids. CDR1 is SGHTA and CDR2 is FQGNSA in the germline V gene. Trimming removed 7 bases from V and 0 bases from J; junction bases left unmatched: 4. CDR3 residues: CASTGTSGRSSYEQYF. The CDR3 nucleotides are TGTGCCAGCACCGGGACTAGCGGGAGGTCCTCCTACGAGCAGTACTTC. The full variable domain, completed using reference TRBV7-2 and TRBJ2-7, is GAGVSQSPSNKVTEKGKDVELRCDPISGHTALYWYRQSLGQGLEFLIYFQGNSAPDKSGLPSDRFSAERTGGSVSTLTIQRTQQEDSAVYLCASTGTSGRSSYEQYFGPGTRLTVT.

CDR3 DNA: TGCGCCAGCAGCTTGTCTACAGGACCAACCTACGAGCAGTACTTC. Its protein product is CASSLSTGPTYEQYF. The genes are TRBV5-1 and TRBJ2-5; perhaps TRBD1 as D (5 bases). The better agreement between TRBJ2-7 and the DNA end casts doubt on the J call. The germline V gene has CDR1 SGHRS and CDR2 YFSETQ. The CDR3 length is 15 residues.

The genes are TRBV27 and TRBJ2-7; 10 bases map to TRBD2. The V segment lost 6 bases and the J segment 4 bases; nucleotides outside the gene matches: 6. The CDR3 is 14 amino acids. The V gene's germline CDR1 is MNHEY and CDR2 SMNVEV (reference sequence). CDR3 loop: CASRRLAGSYEQYF. CDR3 DNA: TGTGCCAGCAGAAGACTAGCGGGTTCTTACGAGCAGTACTTC.

This clone was found a few times. V and J are TRBV29-1 and TRBJ2-7; D unclear. The CDR3 consists of 12 residues. V lost 0 bases, J lost 2 bases, and 5 bases lay in between. Germline CDR1 SQVTM, CDR2 ANQGSEA. CDR3 sequence (DNA): TGCAGCGTTGAAGATGGTACCTACGAGCAGTACTTC. It codes for CSVEDGTYEQYF.

V is TRBV27 and J is TRBJ2-7, with 9 bases matching TRBD1. This CDR3 is 15 amino acids long. V lost 5 bases to trimming and J lost 5 bases; unmatched junction nucleotides: 10. The germline V gene encodes CDR1 MNHEY and CDR2 SMNVEV (reference sequence). The CDR3 region has the DNA TGTGCCAGCAGTCTCGCCGGGACAGGGTCCCACGAGCAGTACTTC. Protein: CASSLAGTGSHEQYF.

CDR3 coding DNA: TGCGCCAGCAGCCAACAACGTGTCCGGGGCGGCAAAAACATTCAGTACTTC. It yields the protein CASSQQRVRGGKNIQYF. V and J are TRBV4-3 and TRBJ2-4; either TRBD1 or TRBD2 may fit D (5 bases each). Trimming took off 2 bases at V and 3 bases at J, with 17 bases between the two ends. Germline CDR1 reads LGHNA; CDR2 reads YSLEER. CDR3 length equals 17 residues.

This clone showed up just once. The V gene is TRBV7-2, the J gene TRBJ2-1, with D possibly TRBD1 on 5 matching bases. V was cut by 3 bases and J by 2 bases, with 11 bases left in between. The CDR3 length is 15 residues. From germline, CDR1 is SGHTA and CDR2 FQGNSA. CDR3 in amino acids: CASSFDSGPYNEQFF. The CDR3 DNA is TGTGCCAGCAGCTTTGACAGTGGCCCCTACAATGAGCAGTTCTTC.

V gene TRBV19 combines with J gene TRBJ2-1; D is ambiguous. CDR3 size: 14 residues. The germline V and J ends were trimmed by 3 bases and 2 bases, with 8 bases remaining between them. Germline CDR1 and CDR2: LNHDA and SQIVND (reference sequence). The CDR3 nucleotides are TGTGCCAGTAGTATGAAGGAACCCTACAATGAGCAGTTCTTC. It specifies CASSMKEPYNEQFF.

CDR3 in DNA: TGTGCCAGCTCTCAAAATCCCGGGACAGGGGGCTACGAGCAGTACTTC. It translates to CASSQNPGTGGYEQYF. V is TRBV18 and J is TRBJ2-7; 11 bases are a match to TRBD1. With 6 bases clipped from V and 3 bases from J, the junction kept 10 bases outside the gene matches. The CDR3 runs to 16 residues. Germline V lookup: CDR1 KGHSH, CDR2 LQKENI.

The chain has TRBV14 and TRBJ2-1; TRBD1 aligns across 7 bases. There are 14 residues in the CDR3. The germline gives CDR1 SGHDN, CDR2 FVKESK. The V gene end was trimmed by 4 bases and the J gene end by 4 bases; junction bases not matched to a gene: 4. CDR3 loop: CASSLDRRYNEQFF. The CDR3 DNA is TGTGCCAGCAGCCTGGACAGGAGATACAATGAGCAGTTCTTC.

The CDR3 nucleotides are TGTGCCAGCAGTGACAGGGTAGCCAAAAACATTCAGTACTTC. This codes for CASSDRVAKNIQYF. The V call is TRBV2, the J call TRBJ2-4; tentative D call: TRBD1 (5 bases). Germline assignment: CDR1 SNHLY and CDR2 FYNNEI. V gave up 3 bases and J gave up 0 bases, with 6 bases separating them. The CDR3 covers 14 residues.

This clone turned up a few times. The rearrangement joins TRBV5-1 to TRBJ2-7; TRBD2 agrees at 13 bases. Germline V lookup: CDR1 SGHRS, CDR2 YFSETQ. Trimming at V came to 0 bases and at J to 5 bases, leaving 8 bases not matched to a gene. The CDR3 contains 17 residues. The CDR3 is CASSLATGLAGVDEQYF. CDR3 nucleotides: TGCGCCAGCAGCTTGGCCACAGGACTAGCGGGGGTCGACGAGCAGTACTTC.

J is TRBJ1-1 and V is TRBV19, with TRBD1 identical over 11 bases. The CDR3 consists of 19 residues. CDR1 and CDR2 (germline): LNHDA, SQIVND (reference sequence). J lost 4 bases, V lost 0 bases, and 13 bases had no gene match. The CDR3 region is CASSIDLFIGGTGGTEAFF. CDR3 DNA: TGTGCCAGTAGTATAGATCTTTTTATCGGTGGGACAGGGGGCACTGAAGCTTTCTTT.

A single count supports this clone. This rearrangement joins TRBV7-9 to TRBJ1-1, with TRBD1 as a possible D gene (5 bases). The CDR3 has 14 residues. Germline CDR1 is SEHNR and CDR2 is FQNEAQ (reference sequence). V was pared by 3 bases and J by 4 bases, with 12 bases between. The CDR3 region is CASSLSGRGTEAFF. The CDR3 DNA is TGTGCCAGCAGCTTGTCGGGAAGGGGCACTGAAGCTTTCTTT.

The genes are TRBV9 and TRBJ1-1, with D perhaps TRBD1 (6 bases). The CDR3 loop spans 13 amino acids. Germline CDR1 is SGDLS and CDR2 is YYNGEE. V was cut by 6 bases and J by 4 bases, with 13 bases left in between. DNA for the CDR3: TGTGCCAGCACCTCCCCAGGGGTCACTGAAGCTTTCTTT. Amino acid sequence: CASTSPGVTEAFF.

The J gene is TRBJ2-7, the V gene TRBV9; 7 nucleotides agree with TRBD2. Trimming at V came to 4 bases and at J to 7 bases, leaving 8 bases not matched to a gene. Germline assignment: CDR1 SGDLS and CDR2 YYNGEE. The CDR3 is made up of 13 amino acids. The CDR3 protein is CASSPVGGLEQYF. Written as DNA, the CDR3 is TGTGCCAGCAGCCCTGTGGGGGGGTTGGAGCAGTACTTC.

The chain joins TRBV11-2 to TRBJ1-2; no definite D call. The CDR3 covers 10 residues. V lost 0 bases and J lost 13, with 6 bases in between. Germline V gene lookup returns CDR1 SGHAT and CDR2 FQNNGV. This CDR3 reads CASSLDGSTF. The CDR3 nucleotides are TGTGCCAGCAGCTTAGATGGGAGCACCTTC.

This chain links TRBV11-2 with TRBJ2-7; TRBD2 matches at 12 bases. The CDR3 loop spans 16 amino acids. Germline V gives CDR1 SGHAT, CDR2 FQNNGV. J gave up 1 base and V 5 bases, and 6 bases lay outside the gene matches. This CDR3 reads CASSKRGTSGSYEQYF. CDR3 sequence (DNA): TGTGCCAGCAGCAAGCGCGGGACTAGCGGGTCCTACGAGCAGTACTTC.

V is TRBV7-2 and J is TRBJ2-5; tentatively, D is TRBD1 (7 bases). Germline V CDR1 and CDR2: SGHTA, FQGNSA. CDR3 length: 15 amino acids. V gave up 1 base and J gave up 7 bases, with 16 bases separating them. For the CDR3, the DNA is TGTGCCAGCAGCTTAGGTGTAGCGGCAGGGGGGACCCAGTACTTC. It translates to CASSLGVAAGGTQYF.